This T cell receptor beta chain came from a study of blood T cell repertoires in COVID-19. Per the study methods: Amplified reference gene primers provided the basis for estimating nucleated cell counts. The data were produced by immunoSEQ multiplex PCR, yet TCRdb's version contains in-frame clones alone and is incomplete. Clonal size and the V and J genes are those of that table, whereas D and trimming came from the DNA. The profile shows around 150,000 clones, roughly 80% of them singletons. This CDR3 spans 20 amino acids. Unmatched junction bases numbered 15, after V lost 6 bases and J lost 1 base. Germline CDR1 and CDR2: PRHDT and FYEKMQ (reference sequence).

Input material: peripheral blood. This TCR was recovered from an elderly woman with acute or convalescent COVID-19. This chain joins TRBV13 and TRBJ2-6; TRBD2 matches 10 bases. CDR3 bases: TGTGCCAGCAGAAAAACTAGCGGGGATCCTGTCATGTCTGGGGCCAACGTCCTGACTTTC. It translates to CASRKTSGDPVMSGANVLTF.